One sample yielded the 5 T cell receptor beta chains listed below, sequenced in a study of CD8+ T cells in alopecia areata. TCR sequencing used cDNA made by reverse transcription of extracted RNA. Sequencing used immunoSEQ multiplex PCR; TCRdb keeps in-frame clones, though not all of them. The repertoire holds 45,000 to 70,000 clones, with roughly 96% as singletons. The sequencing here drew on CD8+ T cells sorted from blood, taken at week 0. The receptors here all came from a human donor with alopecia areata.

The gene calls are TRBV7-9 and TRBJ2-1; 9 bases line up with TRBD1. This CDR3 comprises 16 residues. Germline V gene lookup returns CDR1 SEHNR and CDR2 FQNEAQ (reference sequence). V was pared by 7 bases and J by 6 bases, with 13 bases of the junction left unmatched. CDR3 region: CASTKSGQGRANEQFF. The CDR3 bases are TGTGCCAGCACCAAATCGGGACAGGGAAGGGCCAATGAGCAGTTCTTC.

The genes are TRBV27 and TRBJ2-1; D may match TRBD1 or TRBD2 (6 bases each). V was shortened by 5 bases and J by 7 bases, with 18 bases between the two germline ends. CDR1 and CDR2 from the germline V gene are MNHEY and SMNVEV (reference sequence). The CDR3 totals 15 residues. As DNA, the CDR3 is TGTGCCAGCAGTCCCCTCGAGCCGGGGGCGAATGAGCAGTTCTTC. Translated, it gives CASSPLEPGANEQFF.

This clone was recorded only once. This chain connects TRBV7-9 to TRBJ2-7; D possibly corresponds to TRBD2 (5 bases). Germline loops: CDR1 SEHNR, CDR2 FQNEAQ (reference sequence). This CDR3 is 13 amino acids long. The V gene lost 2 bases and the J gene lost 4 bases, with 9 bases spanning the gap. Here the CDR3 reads CASSLRGSYEQYF. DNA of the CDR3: TGTGCCAGCAGCTTACGGGGATCGTACGAGCAGTACTTC.

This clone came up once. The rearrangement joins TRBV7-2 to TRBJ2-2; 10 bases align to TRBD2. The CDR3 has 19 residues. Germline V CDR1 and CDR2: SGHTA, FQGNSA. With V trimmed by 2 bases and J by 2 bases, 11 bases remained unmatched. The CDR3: CASSLHLLLAGINTGELFF. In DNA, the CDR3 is TGTGCCAGCAGCTTACACCTCCTACTAGCGGGGATTAACACCGGGGAGCTGTTTTTT.

In DNA form, the CDR3 reads TGTGCCAGCGGGGAATTAGGGGGCAGCTATGGCTACACCTTC. Protein sequence: CASGELGGSYGYTF. This chain joins TRBV7-8 and TRBJ1-2; 7 nucleotides align to TRBD1. The CDR3 length is 14 residues. Germline loops: CDR1 SGHVS, CDR2 FQNEAQ. The V and J ends lost 8 bases and 4 bases, in that order; junction bases with no gene match: 10.